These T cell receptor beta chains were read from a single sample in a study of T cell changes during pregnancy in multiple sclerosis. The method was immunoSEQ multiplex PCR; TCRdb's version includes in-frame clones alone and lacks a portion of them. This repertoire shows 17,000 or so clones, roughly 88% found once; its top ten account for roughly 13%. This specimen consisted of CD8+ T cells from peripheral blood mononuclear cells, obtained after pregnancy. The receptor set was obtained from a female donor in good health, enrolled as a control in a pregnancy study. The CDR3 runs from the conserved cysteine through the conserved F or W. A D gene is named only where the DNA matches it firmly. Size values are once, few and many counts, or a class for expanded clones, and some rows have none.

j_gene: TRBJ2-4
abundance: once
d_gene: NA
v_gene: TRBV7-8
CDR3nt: TGTGCCAGCAGCTTAGCACAGGATCTCCTAGCCAAAAACATTCAGTACTTC
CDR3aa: CASSLAQDLLAKNIQYF

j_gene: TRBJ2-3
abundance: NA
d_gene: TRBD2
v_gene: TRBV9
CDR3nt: TGTGCCAGCAGCGTACCTAGAGCGGGGGGACCCACAGATACGCAGTATTTT
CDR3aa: CASSVPRAGGPTDTQYF

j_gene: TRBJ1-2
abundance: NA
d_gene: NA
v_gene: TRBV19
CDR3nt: TGTGCCAGTAGTATTCGGGTATCGACCGTGGACTATGGCTACACCTTC
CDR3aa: CASSIRVSTVDYGYTF

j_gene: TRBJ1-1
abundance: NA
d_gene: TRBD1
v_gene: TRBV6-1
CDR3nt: TGTGCCGAAGGGACAGGGCGGATCACTGAAGCTTTCTTT
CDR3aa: CAEGTGRITEAFF

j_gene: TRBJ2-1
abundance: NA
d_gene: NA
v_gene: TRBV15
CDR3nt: TGTGCCACCAGCCGAATCCGGTGGGGCAGTGAGCAGTTCTTC
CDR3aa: CATSRIRWGSEQFF

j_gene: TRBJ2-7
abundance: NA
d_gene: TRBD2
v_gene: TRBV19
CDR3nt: TGTGCCAGTAGTAGTACTAGCGGAGCCTACGAGCAGTACTTC
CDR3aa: CASSSTSGAYEQYF

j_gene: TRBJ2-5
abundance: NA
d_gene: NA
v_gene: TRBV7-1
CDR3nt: TGTGCCAGCATAAGGTGGGCGGGGCTCCAAGAGACCCAGTACTTC
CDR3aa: CASIRWAGLQETQYF

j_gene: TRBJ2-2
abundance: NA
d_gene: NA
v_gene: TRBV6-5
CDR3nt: TGTGCCAGCAAACAGGGACCCACCGGGGAGCTGTTTTTT
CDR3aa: CASKQGPTGELFF

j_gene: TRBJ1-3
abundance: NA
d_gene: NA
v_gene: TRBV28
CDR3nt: TGTGCCAGCAGTTTACAGGGAAACACCATATATTTT
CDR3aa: CASSLQGNTIYF

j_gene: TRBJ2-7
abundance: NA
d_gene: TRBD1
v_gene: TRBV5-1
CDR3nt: TGCGCCAGCAGCTTGGAACCCGGACAGGGTATGGACGAGCAGTACTTC
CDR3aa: CASSLEPGQGMDEQYF